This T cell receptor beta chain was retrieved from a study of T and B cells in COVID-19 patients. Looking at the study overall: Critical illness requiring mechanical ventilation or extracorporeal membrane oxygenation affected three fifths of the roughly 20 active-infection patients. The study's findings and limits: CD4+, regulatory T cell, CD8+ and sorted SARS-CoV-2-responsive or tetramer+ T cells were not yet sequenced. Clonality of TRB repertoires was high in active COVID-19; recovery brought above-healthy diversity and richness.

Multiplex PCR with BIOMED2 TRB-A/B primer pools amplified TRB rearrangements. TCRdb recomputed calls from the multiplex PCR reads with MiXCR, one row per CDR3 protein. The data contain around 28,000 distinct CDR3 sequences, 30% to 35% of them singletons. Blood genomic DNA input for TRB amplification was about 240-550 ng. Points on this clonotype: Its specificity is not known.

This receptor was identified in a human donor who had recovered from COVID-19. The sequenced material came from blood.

The chain's CDR3 is CASSAGAWYGYTF. Here the CDR3 DNA reads TGTGCCAGCAGTGCAGGGGCGTGGTATGGCTACACCTTC. The chain couples TRBV6-4 to TRBJ1-2; TRBD1 might be the D (6 bases). CDR1 is MRHNA, CDR2 SNTAGT, per germline. This CDR3 region has 13 residues. V lost 4 bases and J lost 5, with 11 bases in between.